A single sample is the source of the 8 T cell receptor beta chains below, sequenced in a study of blood T cell repertoires in COVID-19. Clones were sequenced by immunoSEQ multiplex PCR, and TCRdb holds only the in-frame ones, with some missing. The sample contains fewer than 250,000 clones, about 86% of which appear only once. The specimen was PBMCs or T cells enriched from blood (not recorded which). The receptor source for this set is a woman in her thirties or forties with acute COVID-19.

The rearrangement uses TRBV28 and TRBJ2-5; 12 bases agree with TRBD1. The CDR3 is 14 residues long. In germline, CDR1 is MDHEN, CDR2 SYDVKM. The V segment lost 6 bases and the J segment 5 bases; nucleotides outside the gene matches: 4. The DNA of the CDR3 is TGTGCCAGCAGGGGACAGGGGGCGAGTGAGACCCAGTACTTC. Its protein is CASRGQGASETQYF. Variable domain in full (rest from reference TRBV28 and TRBJ2-5): DVKVTQSSRYLVKRTGEKVFLECVQDMDHENMFWYRQDPGLGLRLIYFSYDVKMKEKGDIPEGYSVSREKKERFSLILESASTNQTSMYLCASRGQGASETQYFGPGTRLLVL.

The table lists this clone with a count of one. The chain employs TRBV28 and TRBJ1-2, with a weak D call TRBD1 (5 bases). The V end lost 7 bases, the J end lost 7 bases, and 19 bases lay between the germline ends. Germline CDR1 MDHEN, CDR2 SYDVKM. There are 14 residues in the CDR3. CDR3 sequence: CASMEGRLYPGYTF. The DNA for the CDR3 is TGTGCCAGCATGGAGGGGCGCTTGTATCCTGGCTACACCTTC.

The CDR3 protein is CASSLAGRGPGANVLTF. The DNA for the CDR3 is TGTGCCAGCAGTCTAGCGGGAAGAGGGCCTGGGGCCAACGTCCTGACTTTC. This chain joins TRBV28 and TRBJ2-6, with 9 bases identical to TRBD2. Germline V gene sequence: CDR1 MDHEN, CDR2 SYDVKM. J gave up 2 bases and V 5 bases, and 7 bases lay outside the gene matches. The CDR3 contains 17 residues.

Only one count was recorded for this clone. The rearrangement joins TRBV5-4 to TRBJ1-1; 9 bases are a match to TRBD1. With V trimmed by 3 bases and J by 2 bases, 5 bases remained unmatched. Germline V gives CDR1 SGHNT, CDR2 YYREEE (reference sequence). The CDR3 sequence is 15 residues long. The CDR3 region is CASSYLDRGNTEAFF. The DNA for the CDR3 is TGTGCCAGCAGCTATCTGGACAGGGGAAACACTGAAGCTTTCTTT.

This chain links TRBV19 with TRBJ1-3; D might be TRBD1 (5 bases). The V gene's germline CDR1 is LNHDA and CDR2 SQIVND (reference sequence). CDR3 length: 14 amino acids. The V end lost 9 bases, the J end lost 4 bases, and 16 bases lay between the germline ends. The CDR3 DNA reads as TGTGCCAGCAGAACAGGACCTGCCGGAAACACCATATATTTT. Translated: CASRTGPAGNTIYF.

This chain links TRBV7-3 with TRBJ1-1; unclear D gene. V was shortened by 4 bases and J by 3 bases, with 12 bases between the two germline ends. Germline V CDR1 and CDR2: SGHTA, FQGTGA. The CDR3 contains 14 residues. CDR3 sequence: CASSSGGQYTEAFF. CDR3 in DNA: TGTGCCAGCAGCTCCGGTGGGCAGTACACTGAAGCTTTCTTT. Looking up the rest from reference TRBV7-3 and TRBJ1-1 gives the full variable domain: GAGVSQTPSNKVTEKGKYVELRCDPISGHTALYWYRQSLGQGPEFLIYFQGTGAADDSGLPNDRFFAVRPEGSVSTLKIQRTERGDSAVYLCASSSGGQYTEAFFGQGTRLTVV.

For the CDR3, the DNA is TGTGCCAGCGTACCGGGACAAGGGGCGACCGGGGAGCTGTTTTTT. This codes for CASVPGQGATGELFF. The chain has TRBV19 and TRBJ2-2; tentative D call: TRBD1 (6 bases). Germline V gene lookup returns CDR1 LNHDA and CDR2 SQIVND (reference sequence). This CDR3 is 15 amino acids long. The V and J ends lost 9 bases and 5 bases respectively, with 19 bases between them.

The genes are TRBV11-1 and TRBJ2-1; the D gene is possibly TRBD1 (6 bases). V was clipped by 3 bases and J by 12 bases, with 9 bases between them. Germline V gives CDR1 SGHAT, CDR2 FQDESV (reference sequence). This CDR3 has 11 residues. The CDR3 DNA follows: TGTGCCAGCAGCTTGGGACAAGGGCAGTTCTTC. The encoded protein is CASSLGQGQFF.